Listed here are 32 T cell receptor beta chains from one sample, sequenced in a study of shared clonotypes between healthy human individuals (dated by TCRdb to 2019 to 2021). Libraries came from the immunoSEQ multiplex PCR assay. TCRdb took over this immuneACCESS table, retaining in-frame rearrangements with V and J assigned. Such tables are incomplete; in checked studies, under half of the missing clones stem from an unresolved V gene, and the remainder is unexplained. In all, the sample holds 190,000 or so clones, and approximately 61% of those were seen once. The ten largest clones add up to about 10% of the sample. The specimen sequenced was memory CD4+ T cells sorted from blood. Sample cell subset or site, as interpreted from the label and publication: CD45RA-negative fraction. Every receptor here comes from a young man in good health.

CDR3 residues: CAIQGTAFNYGYTF. CDR3 bases: TGTGCCATACAAGGGACAGCATTTAACTATGGCTACACCTTC. V is TRBV5-6 and J is TRBJ1-2, with TRBD1 identical over 7 bases. CDR3 length: 14 amino acids. Per the germline V gene, CDR1 is SGHDT and CDR2 is YYEEEE. V lost 9 bases and J lost 1; bases outside the gene matches: 9.

V usage is TRBV5-1 and J usage is TRBJ2-7, with D possibly TRBD2 on 6 matching bases. Per germline, CDR1 SGHRS and CDR2 YFSETQ. V lost 2 bases to trimming and J lost 2 bases, with 11 bases between them. The CDR3 length is 14 residues. The CDR3 sequence is CASSFRLATYEQYF. In DNA, the CDR3 is TGCGCCAGCAGCTTTAGGCTAGCGACCTACGAGCAGTACTTC.

The chain is built from TRBV11-2 and TRBJ2-1, with D possibly matching TRBD2 (6 bases). CDR1 is SGHAT, CDR2 FQNNGV, per germline. V lost 4 bases, J lost 3 bases, and 10 bases lay in between. CDR3 length equals 14 residues. CDR3 protein: CASSSGGGYNEQFF. The DNA of the CDR3 is TGTGCCAGCAGCTCCGGGGGAGGCTACAATGAGCAGTTCTTC.

As concerns this clone: Its ends do not fully match the called genes, so a read error is possible. The chain is built from TRBV7-2 and TRBJ2-4; D is perhaps TRBD1 (5 bases). This CDR3 comprises 13 residues. Germline V CDR1 and CDR2: SGHTA, FQGNSA. The CDR3 protein is CASSLGQGRQMSF. CDR3 DNA sequence: TGTGCCAGCAGCTTGGGGCAGGGTAGGCAGATGTCCTTC.

This clone showed up just once. The chain uses TRBV6-1 and TRBJ1-3, with 7 bases that match TRBD1. The V and J ends lost 4 bases and 5 bases, in that order; junction bases with no gene match: 14. CDR1 and CDR2 (germline): MNHNS, SASEGT. This CDR3 has 17 amino acids. The CDR3 spells CASSATWRQGGRNTIYF. The CDR3 region has the DNA TGTGCCAGCAGTGCCACCTGGAGACAGGGTGGTAGAAACACCATATATTTT.

J is TRBJ2-3 and V is TRBV7-6; the D gene is possibly TRBD1 (5 bases). This CDR3 has 13 residues. Germline V lookup: CDR1 SGHVS, CDR2 FNYEAQ. With 6 bases removed from V and 3 bases from J, the gap between germline ends came to 10 bases. The CDR3 DNA follows: TGTGCCAGCAGTCCCAGGGTTACAGATACGCAGTATTTT. Translated, it gives CASSPRVTDTQYF.

J is TRBJ1-3 and V is TRBV11-2, with D unresolved. The V and J ends lost 5 bases and 1 base respectively, with 9 bases between them. Germline CDR1 reads SGHAT; CDR2 reads FQNNGV. CDR3 size: 14 residues. The CDR3 DNA reads as TGTGCCAGCAGCCTCGTCGGGTCTGGAAACACCATATATTTT. Its translation: CASSLVGSGNTIYF.

This chain links TRBV9 with TRBJ2-5; TRBD2 is a possible D gene (6 bases). Trimming shortened V by 3 bases and J by 5 bases, and 17 bases separated the two germline ends. Germline CDR1 and CDR2: SGDLS and YYNGEE. The CDR3 covers 15 residues. The CDR3 nucleotides are TGTGCCAGCAGCGGAGGCGTTACCCGGGGGGAGACCCAGTACTTC. This sequence encodes CASSGGVTRGETQYF.

The V call is TRBV5-8, the J call TRBJ1-4, with 12 bases matching TRBD1. The CDR3 runs 18 residues. Germline loops: CDR1 SGHTS, CDR2 YDEGEE. V dropped 0 bases and J dropped 3; count of bases not matched to a gene: 6. CDR3 sequence (DNA): TGTGCCAGCAGCTTGGAGGGACAGGGGGCGCGGTCTAATGAAAAACTGTTTTTT. Amino acids: CASSLEGQGARSNEKLFF.

The chain recombines TRBV5-1 with TRBJ1-5; 9 bases are shared with TRBD1. V shed 6 bases and J 2 bases; nucleotides not matched to a gene: 18. Germline V lookup: CDR1 SGHRS, CDR2 YFSETQ. CDR3 length: 19 residues. CDR3 nucleotide sequence: TGCGCCAGCACCGAAGCGGACAGGGGCCTGCGTACGGGCAATCAGCCCCAGCATTTT. Its translation: CASTEADRGLRTGNQPQHF.

This rearrangement joins TRBV2 to TRBJ1-5; 7 bases align to TRBD1. Germline V lookup: CDR1 SNHLY, CDR2 FYNNEI. The CDR3 totals 15 residues. Trimming removed 7 bases from V and 1 base from J; junction bases left unmatched: 7. The CDR3 reads CASTLTGLSNQPQHF. In DNA, the CDR3 is TGTGCCAGCACCCTGACAGGGCTAAGCAATCAGCCCCAGCATTTT.

This chain links TRBV5-1 with TRBJ2-3; D is uncertain. Germline CDR1 and CDR2: SGHRS and YFSETQ. This CDR3 region has 14 residues. The V and J ends lost 3 bases and 3 bases respectively, with 11 bases between them. CDR3 sequence: CASSSRSGTDTQYF. CDR3 coding DNA: TGCGCCAGCAGCTCCCGATCCGGGACAGATACGCAGTATTTT.

The chain links TRBV28 to TRBJ1-2; weak D call: TRBD1 (5 bases). CDR3 length equals 12 residues. V was clipped by 10 bases and J by 2 bases, with 11 bases between them. CDR1 is MDHEN and CDR2 is SYDVKM in the germline V gene. CDR3 DNA sequence: TGTGCCACCCTCCGGGACAACTATGGCTACACCTTC. Translation: CATLRDNYGYTF.

The rearrangement uses TRBV28 and TRBJ1-4, with TRBD1 as a possible D gene (6 bases). V was cut by 6 bases and J by 8 bases, with 19 bases left in between. Per germline, CDR1 MDHEN and CDR2 SYDVKM. CDR3 size: 15 residues. The CDR3 region has the DNA TGTGCCAGCAGCCAGTTGACAGGAGTTAAGGAAAAACTGTTTTTT. It specifies CASSQLTGVKEKLFF.

This chain links TRBV2 with TRBJ1-2; 7 positions agree with TRBD1. J was trimmed by 4 bases and V by 4 bases; bases with no gene match: 6. The CDR3 has 14 amino acids. Germline loops: CDR1 SNHLY, CDR2 FYNNEI. The CDR3 loop reads CASSATRDSYGYTF. CDR3 in DNA: TGTGCCAGCAGTGCGACTCGGGACAGCTATGGCTACACCTTC.

The rearrangement links TRBV11-3 to TRBJ2-3; no firm D call. The V gene lost 5 bases and the J gene lost 1 base, with 10 bases spanning the gap. The CDR3 covers 14 residues. Per the germline V gene, CDR1 is SGHNT and CDR2 is YENEEA. This CDR3 reads CASSRGEGTDTQYF. For the CDR3, the DNA is TGTGCCAGCAGCCGCGGAGAGGGCACAGATACGCAGTATTTT.

The rearrangement uses TRBV28 and TRBJ2-7; TRBD1 is a possible D gene (6 bases). Germline assignment: CDR1 MDHEN and CDR2 SYDVKM. The V end lost 6 bases, the J end lost 6 bases, and 18 bases lay between the germline ends. This CDR3 spans 14 amino acids. CDR3 loop: CASRPTARGTEQYF. Here the CDR3 DNA reads TGTGCCAGCAGACCGACAGCCAGGGGAACCGAGCAGTACTTC.

The chain uses TRBV5-1 and TRBJ2-1; 13 bases are shared with TRBD2. The CDR3 spans 14 residues. CDR1 and CDR2 (germline): SGHRS, YFSETQ. V trimming: 0 bases; J trimming: 15 bases; junction bases outside the gene matches: 6. The CDR3 sequence: CASSLGRTSGSVFF. The CDR3, as DNA: TGCGCCAGCAGCTTGGGACGGACTAGCGGGAGCGTGTTCTTC.

The V call is TRBV6-1, the J call TRBJ2-7; maybe TRBD1 (6 bases). V gave up 6 bases and J gave up 4 bases, with 19 bases separating them. This CDR3 is 15 amino acids long. Germline loops: CDR1 MNHNS, CDR2 SASEGT. Here the CDR3 reads CASRLDSPAVYEQYF. Here the CDR3 DNA reads TGTGCCAGCAGATTGGACAGCCCAGCCGTTTACGAGCAGTACTTC.

In its sample, this clone was seen a few times. CDR3 DNA sequence: TGTGCCAGCAGCTTGGTTGGGTATGGCTACACCTTC. Its protein product is CASSLVGYGYTF. The chain combines TRBV5-8 with TRBJ1-2; no clear D gene. The germline V gene encodes CDR1 SGHTS and CDR2 YDEGEE. The CDR3 has 12 residues. V was shortened by 0 bases and J by 5 bases, with 5 bases between the two germline ends.

This chain links TRBV7-2 with TRBJ2-1; no clear D gene. V was shortened by 5 bases and J by 3 bases, with 2 bases between the two germline ends. This CDR3 region has 11 residues. Looked up from germline, CDR1 is SGHTA and CDR2 is FQGNSA. The CDR3 nucleotides read TGTGCCAGCAGCCGCTACAATGAGCAGTTCTTC. It codes for CASSRYNEQFF.

The gene calls are TRBV5-5 and TRBJ2-3, with D unclear. The CDR3 extends over 13 amino acids. From germline, CDR1 is SGHKS and CDR2 YYEKEE (reference sequence). Trimming stripped 5 bases from V and 6 bases from J, with 13 bases between. The CDR3 protein is CASSLMAADTQYF. For the CDR3, the DNA is TGTGCCAGCAGTTTGATGGCGGCCGATACGCAGTATTTT.

The DNA for the CDR3 is TGCGCCAGCAGCTCCAGGGGGGACCTGAGCAATCAGCCCCAGCATTTT. Encoded protein: CASSSRGDLSNQPQHF. The V gene is TRBV5-1, the J gene TRBJ1-5, with 7 bases fitting TRBD1. The J segment lost 1 base and the V segment lost 3 bases, leaving 7 bases of the junction unmatched. The CDR3 has 16 residues. Germline values: CDR1 SGHRS, CDR2 YFSETQ.

This clone was detected only once. The chain recombines TRBV9 with TRBJ1-4; no clear D gene. The CDR3 loop spans 15 amino acids. V lost 0 bases to trimming and J lost 1 base, with 7 bases between them. Germline V gene lookup returns CDR1 SGDLS and CDR2 YYNGEE. DNA of the CDR3: TGTGCCAGCAGCGTAGGGGCAGGAACTAATGAAAAACTGTTTTTT. Translation: CASSVGAGTNEKLFF. Drawing the rest from reference TRBV9 and TRBJ1-4, the complete variable domain is DSGVTQTPKHLITATGQRVTLRCSPRSGDLSVYWYQQSLDQGLQFLIQYYNGEERAKGNILERFSAQQFPDLHSELNLSSLELGDSALYFCASSVGAGTNEKLFFGSGTQLSVL.

The rearrangement links TRBV25-1 to TRBJ2-3; possibly TRBD1 or TRBD2 for D (5 bases each). Germline V gene data show CDR1 as MGHDK and CDR2 as SYGVNS. Trimming stripped 4 bases from V and 6 bases from J, with 11 bases between. The CDR3 is made up of 13 amino acids. The DNA of the CDR3 is TGTGCCAGCAGTGGGGGACGGGTGGATACGCAGTATTTT. Translated, it gives CASSGGRVDTQYF.

This clone was observed a few times. The chain links TRBV30 to TRBJ2-7; D unresolved. V gave up 0 bases and J gave up 6 bases, with 6 bases separating them. The CDR3 is made up of 11 amino acids. CDR1 is GTSNPN, CDR2 SVGIG, per germline (reference sequence). In DNA form, the CDR3 reads TGTGCCTGGAGTGTACAATCCGAGCAGTACTTC. It yields the protein CAWSVQSEQYF.

The rearrangement links TRBV6-1 to TRBJ1-5; a possible D gene is TRBD1 (6 bases). V lost 0 bases and J 4 bases, leaving 10 bases between the germline ends. CDR1 and CDR2 (germline): MNHNS, SASEGT. This CDR3 is built from 15 residues. The CDR3 nucleotides read TGTGCCAGCAGTGAAGCACCAGGGGAAAATCAGCCCCAGCATTTT. It specifies CASSEAPGENQPQHF.

This chain joins TRBV6-1 and TRBJ2-3; D remains unclear. V dropped 8 bases and J dropped 0 bases, with 6 bases sitting between them. The CDR3 length is 12 residues. Germline V lookup: CDR1 MNHNS, CDR2 SASEGT. CDR3 bases: TGTGCCAGCGGCAGGAGCACAGATACGCAGTATTTT. Amino acid sequence: CASGRSTDTQYF.

The CDR3 bases are TGTGCCAGCAGCCCCCCGGGGGGGGACCAAGAGACCCAGTACTTC. Translated, it gives CASSPPGGDQETQYF. This chain joins TRBV5-4 and TRBJ2-5; 8 nucleotides line up with TRBD2. CDR1 is SGHNT and CDR2 is YYREEE in the germline V gene (reference sequence). The J segment lost 0 bases and the V segment lost 4 bases, leaving 5 bases of the junction unmatched. The CDR3 loop spans 15 amino acids.

The rearrangement links TRBV28 to TRBJ1-2; TRBD1 matches 7 bases. This CDR3 has 15 residues. J gave up 8 bases and V 3 bases, and 12 bases lay outside the gene matches. Germline values: CDR1 MDHEN, CDR2 SYDVKM. The CDR3 coding sequence is TGTGCCAGCAGTTTTGAGGGAAGGGGGCGTCAAGGCTACACCTTC. Its translation: CASSFEGRGRQGYTF.

This clone was seen ten or more times. The chain recombines TRBV11-2 with TRBJ2-1; 7 positions match TRBD2. CDR1 and CDR2 from the germline V gene are SGHAT and FQNNGV. The ends lost 7 bases at V and 7 bases at J; junction bases unmatched: 7. The CDR3 contains 13 residues. The CDR3 sequence is CASNLGGLNEQFF. CDR3 DNA: TGTGCCAGCAACTTGGGGGGACTAAATGAGCAGTTCTTC.

The chain links TRBV6-5 to TRBJ2-7; D remains unclear. Trimming took off 6 bases at V and 3 bases at J, with 15 bases between the two ends. Germline V gene data show CDR1 as MNHEY and CDR2 as SVGAGI. There are 14 residues in the CDR3. The CDR3 nucleotides read TGTGCCAGCAGAGATTCACAGCTCCTCTACGAGCAGTACTTC. It translates to CASRDSQLLYEQYF.